This T cell receptor beta chain was sequenced for a study of cytomegalovirus exposure and HLA in healthy donors. Study observations and caveats: An analysis done earlier found most TCR beta V segments productive about 87% or about 30% of the time. Likely technical artifact: a cluster of highly shared sequence variants.

With regard to this clone: Its antigen remains unknown.

Germline CDR1 SGHRS, CDR2 YFSETQ. V lost 2 bases, J lost 6 bases, and 17 bases lay in between. This CDR3 comprises 16 residues. Researchers ran the PCR with 60 Vbeta and 13 Jbeta primers. Assay: immunoSEQ multiplex PCR; the TCRdb copy retains only in-frame clones and omits some. Among 150,000 to 250,000 clones listed, around three quarters were seen once. The chain employs TRBV5-1 and TRBJ2-2, with D possibly matching TRBD1 (8 bases). The sequenced sample consisted of PBMCs. This sequence originates from a man aged 30 to 45 in good health and CMV-seronegative. For the CDR3, the DNA is TGCGCCAGCAGCTTTAACGGACAGGGAGGGCCCGGGGAGCTGTTTTTT. Its protein product is CASSFNGQGGPGELFF. Full variable domain (rest looked up from reference TRBV5-1 and TRBJ2-2): KAGVTQTPRYLIKTRGQQVTLSCSPISGHRSVSWYQQTPGQGLQFLFEYFSETQRNKGNFPGRFSGRQFSNSRSEMNVSTLELGDSALYLCASSFNGQGGPGELFFGEGSRLTVL.